This T cell receptor beta chain was identified in a study of T cell repertoires in cytomegalovirus infection. Study-level information: Public TCR beta signatures marked donors with CMV infection and the matching HLA.

This clonotype was picked up many times. Its target is not known. With 0 bases removed from V and 4 bases from J, the gap between germline ends came to 7 bases. The V gene's germline CDR1 is MNHNY and CDR2 SVGAGI (reference sequence). The CDR3 runs 15 residues. Overall study results and limits: The response measured ex vivo was dominated by TCR beta clonotypes (HLA-C-restricted and CMV-specific). Cumulative public TCR beta family frequency identified CMV carriers with the relevant HLA.

TCRdb re-derived calls from the reads in MiXCR, one entry per CDR3 protein. This table has about 310,000 distinct CDR3 sequences, 15% to 20% appearing once. The sequence was collected from a human donor in good health (CMV status not recorded). Some clones in this sample may be carry-over from other donors' samples. The chain joins TRBV6-6 to TRBJ1-6; D may be TRBD1 (5 bases). The specimen sequenced was PBMCs. Here the CDR3 DNA reads TGTGCCAGCAGTTACTCGCAGGGTTATAATTCACCCCTCCACTTT. This translates into CASSYSQGYNSPLHF.